What follows describes a single TCR beta chain. Its specificity is not known. One end of the junction varies from germline; a read error may be responsible. Germline values: CDR1 SGHAT, CDR2 FQNNGV. CDR3 length equals 16 residues. Starting material for RNA and DNA co-extraction consisted of roughly 19-30 mg of unsorted bulk tissue. The sample originates from a study of tumor-infiltrating lymphocytes in primary liver carcinoma. Study in general: Staging placed the tumors at T1-T3 N0M0, and they measured about 4.2 to 11 cm across. General observations from the study: The difference in top-250-clone fraction between tumors and blood was significant, favoring tumors (p = 0.039). Tumor region pairs outstripped tumor-adjacent and tumor-blood pairs in overlap. Presence in all five tumor regions was observed for only about 8-24% of top clones.

With a constant-region primer, TCR beta cDNA was made from roughly 500 ng of total RNA. It was through three nested multiplex PCR rounds of slightly modified ARM-PCR that TCR beta libraries arose. For roughly 11 cycles apiece, the opening two PCR rounds ran with TRBV1-TRBV30 forward primers and a C-beta reverse primer. A single record per CDR3 protein comes from TCRdb applying MiXCR to the multiplex PCR reads. The sample contains 48,000 or so distinct CDR3 sequences, roughly 77% of which appear only once. The V and J genes are TRBV11-2 and TRBJ2-2; D is possibly TRBD2 (6 bases). The TCR originated in a man between 35 and 55 years old with primary liver carcinoma and hepatitis B virus infection. The sequencing sample was made of liver tumor tissue from sampling region 3. As to subset: tumor region T3, left-lateral pole. CDR3: CASSLVSLAGTGELFF. CDR3 nucleotide sequence: TGTGCCAGCAGCTTAGTGTCGCTTGCGGGAACCGGAGAGCTGTTTTTT.